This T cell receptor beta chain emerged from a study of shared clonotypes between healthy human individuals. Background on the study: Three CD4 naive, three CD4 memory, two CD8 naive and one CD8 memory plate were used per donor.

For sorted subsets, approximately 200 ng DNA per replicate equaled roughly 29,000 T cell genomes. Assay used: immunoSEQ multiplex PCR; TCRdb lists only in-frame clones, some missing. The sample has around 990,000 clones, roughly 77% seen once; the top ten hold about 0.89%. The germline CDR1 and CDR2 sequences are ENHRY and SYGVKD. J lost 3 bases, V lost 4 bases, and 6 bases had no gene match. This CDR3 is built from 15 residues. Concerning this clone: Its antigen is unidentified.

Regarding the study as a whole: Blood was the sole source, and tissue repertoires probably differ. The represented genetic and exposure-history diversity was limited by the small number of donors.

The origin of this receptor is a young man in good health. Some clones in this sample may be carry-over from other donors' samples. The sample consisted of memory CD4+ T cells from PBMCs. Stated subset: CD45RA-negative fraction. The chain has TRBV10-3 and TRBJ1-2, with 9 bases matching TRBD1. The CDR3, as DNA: TGTGCCATCAGTGCAACTACAGGGGGCGACTATGGCTACACCTTC. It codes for CAISATTGGDYGYTF.